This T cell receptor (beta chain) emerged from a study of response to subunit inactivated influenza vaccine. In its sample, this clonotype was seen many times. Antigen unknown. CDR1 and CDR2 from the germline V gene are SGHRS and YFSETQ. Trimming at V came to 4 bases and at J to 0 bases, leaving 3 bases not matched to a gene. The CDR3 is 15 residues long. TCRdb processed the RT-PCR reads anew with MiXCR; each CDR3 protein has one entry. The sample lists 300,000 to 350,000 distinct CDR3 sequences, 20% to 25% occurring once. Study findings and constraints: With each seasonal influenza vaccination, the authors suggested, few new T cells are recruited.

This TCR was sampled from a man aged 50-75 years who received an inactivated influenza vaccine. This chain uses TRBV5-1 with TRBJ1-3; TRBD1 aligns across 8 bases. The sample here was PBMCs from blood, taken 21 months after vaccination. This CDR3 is CASSDTGGSGNTIYF. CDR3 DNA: TGCGCCAGCAGCGATACAGGGGGCTCTGGAAACACCATATATTTT.